Following are 18 T cell receptor beta chains from one sample sequenced in a study of cytomegalovirus exposure and HLA in healthy donors. The PCR had 60 Vbeta and 13 Jbeta primers. Libraries were prepared by immunoSEQ multiplex PCR; TCRdb keeps only in-frame clonotypes and omits some of them. Recorded here are 200,000 to 250,000 clones; the top ten clones represent approximately 1%. Sequencing used PBMCs. The receptor source for this set is a woman aged 25 to 39 in good health and CMV-seropositive.

The chain links TRBV6-5 to TRBJ2-1; TRBD2 aligns across 8 bases. With 2 bases clipped from V and 4 bases from J, the junction kept 1 base outside the gene matches. CDR3 length equals 14 residues. Germline-derived CDR1 and CDR2 are MNHEY and SVGAGI. This CDR3 reads CASSYRGGYNEQFF. CDR3 in DNA: TGTGCCAGCAGTTACCGCGGGGGGTACAATGAGCAGTTCTTC.

This sequence joins TRBV4-3 and TRBJ2-2; 7 bases line up with TRBD2. Germline trimming cut 0 bases from V and 5 bases from J; bases unmatched to any gene: 6. This CDR3 is built from 16 residues. CDR1 and CDR2 from the germline V gene are LGHNA and YSLEER. In DNA form, the CDR3 reads TGCGCCAGCAGCCAAGATCATGGGCGGGGGACCGGGGAGCTGTTTTTT. Its protein is CASSQDHGRGTGELFF.

The gene calls are TRBV28 and TRBJ2-1, with 8 bases identical to TRBD2. The germline CDR1 and CDR2 sequences are MDHEN and SYDVKM. The CDR3 has 15 residues. V lost 6 bases to trimming and J lost 8 bases; unmatched junction nucleotides: 12. The CDR3 region has the DNA TGTGCCAGCAGGGGACCGGGACTAGGGATCGATGAGCAGTTCTTC. This sequence encodes CASRGPGLGIDEQFF.

The J gene is TRBJ2-7, the V gene TRBV9; D perhaps matches TRBD2 (6 bases). Trimming took off 4 bases at V and 6 bases at J, with 17 bases between the two ends. The germline CDR1 and CDR2 sequences are SGDLS and YYNGEE. The CDR3 loop spans 14 amino acids. The CDR3: CASSPRDWGGEQYF. The CDR3, as DNA: TGTGCCAGCAGCCCGCGGGACTGGGGCGGCGAGCAGTACTTC.

The rearrangement links TRBV2 to TRBJ1-2; 9 bases match TRBD1. The CDR3 loop spans 14 amino acids. Germline values: CDR1 SNHLY, CDR2 FYNNEI. V shed 6 bases, J shed 3 bases, and the junction held 5 bases outside the gene matches. The CDR3 loop is CASRGTGTDYGYTF. In DNA form, the CDR3 reads TGTGCCAGCAGGGGGACAGGGACGGACTATGGCTACACCTTC.

J is TRBJ1-2 and V is TRBV5-6; 8 bases fit TRBD1. CDR3 length: 13 amino acids. Germline assignment: CDR1 SGHDT and CDR2 YYEEEE. J gave up 5 bases and V 4 bases, and 4 bases lay outside the gene matches. CDR3 sequence: CASSVDREYGYTF. CDR3 nucleotides: TGTGCCAGCAGCGTGGACAGGGAGTATGGCTACACCTTC.

The chain uses TRBV5-5 and TRBJ2-6, with 9 bases that match TRBD1. Germline V gene sequence: CDR1 SGHKS, CDR2 YYEKEE (reference sequence). The J segment lost 4 bases and the V segment lost 0 bases, leaving 8 bases of the junction unmatched. This CDR3 is built from 18 residues. The CDR3 spells CASSLETGGFAGANVLTF. DNA for the CDR3: TGTGCCAGCAGCTTGGAGACAGGGGGGTTTGCGGGGGCCAACGTCCTGACTTTC.

V and J are TRBV7-2 and TRBJ2-7; TRBD1 aligns across 7 bases. This CDR3 region has 14 residues. Germline V lookup: CDR1 SGHTA, CDR2 FQGNSA. The J segment lost 6 bases and the V segment lost 5 bases, leaving 10 bases of the junction unmatched. CDR3 in amino acids: CASSQQGPVSEQYF. CDR3 DNA: TGTGCCAGCAGCCAACAGGGGCCGGTTTCCGAGCAGTACTTC.

J is TRBJ2-7 and V is TRBV6-5; 8 positions match TRBD1. Germline values: CDR1 MNHEY, CDR2 SVGAGI. The V segment lost 7 bases and the J segment 2 bases; nucleotides outside the gene matches: 7. This CDR3 region has 14 residues. Here the CDR3 DNA reads TGTGCCAGCACCCCGACAGGGGCAACCTACGAGCAGTACTTC. Translating gives CASTPTGATYEQYF.

Written as DNA, the CDR3 is TGTGCCAGCAGTCTGCAAACAGGGAGAGAGACCCAGTACTTC. It is translated as CASSLQTGRETQYF. The chain links TRBV7-9 to TRBJ2-5; TRBD1 might be the D (6 bases). Trimming pared 6 bases from V and 4 bases from J, leaving 15 bases between. This CDR3 is built from 14 residues. The germline V gene has CDR1 SEHNR and CDR2 FQNEAQ (reference sequence).

The chain recombines TRBV11-2 with TRBJ1-5; 7 bases map to TRBD1. The CDR3 has 14 residues. The V and J ends lost 4 bases and 5 bases, in that order; junction bases with no gene match: 5. Germline CDR1 is SGHAT and CDR2 is FQNNGV. The CDR3 region is CASSYRQGHQPQHF. As DNA, the CDR3 is TGTGCCAGCAGCTATCGACAGGGACATCAGCCCCAGCATTTT.

J is TRBJ2-7 and V is TRBV19, with 8 positions matching TRBD1. V lost 8 bases to trimming and J lost 3 bases; unmatched junction nucleotides: 3. The CDR3 sequence is 12 residues long. Looked up from germline, CDR1 is LNHDA and CDR2 is SQIVND (reference sequence). The DNA for the CDR3 is TGTGCCAGTGGACAGGGTTTCTACGAGCAGTACTTC. Its protein product is CASGQGFYEQYF.

The rearrangement uses TRBV27 and TRBJ1-1, with 8 positions matching TRBD1. The trim removed 3 bases at V and 4 bases at J, leaving 7 bases unmatched. This CDR3 region has 15 residues. Germline CDR1 is MNHEY and CDR2 is SMNVEV (reference sequence). As DNA, the CDR3 is TGTGCCAGCAGTTTTAAAGACAGGGGAGTCACTGAAGCTTTCTTT. This translates into CASSFKDRGVTEAFF.

V is TRBV15 and J is TRBJ1-5, with D hard to call. The CDR3 runs 14 residues. Germline lookup yields CDR1 LNHNV and CDR2 YYDKDF (reference sequence). The V end lost 0 bases, the J end lost 6 bases, and 9 bases lay between the germline ends. CDR3 nucleotide sequence: TGTGCCACCAGCAGAGATCTAAGGAGTCAGCCCCAGCATTTT. This gives the protein CATSRDLRSQPQHF.

The chain is built from TRBV18 and TRBJ1-6; 7 bases line up with TRBD1. Germline CDR1 is KGHSH and CDR2 is LQKENI. This CDR3 is 13 amino acids long. J gave up 5 bases and V 11 bases, and 6 bases lay outside the gene matches. The CDR3 DNA sequence: TGTGCCGCACGAGGGGGCAATAATTCACCCCTCCACTTT. This translates into CAARGGNNSPLHF.

The chain couples TRBV27 to TRBJ1-3; TRBD1 matches 7 bases. The V segment lost 0 bases and the J segment 1 base; nucleotides outside the gene matches: 6. The CDR3 has 17 residues. Germline loops: CDR1 MNHEY, CDR2 SMNVEV (reference sequence). DNA for the CDR3: TGTGCCAGCAGTTTATCGATTAGGACAGGATCTGGAAACACCATATATTTT. Translation gives CASSLSIRTGSGNTIYF.

This chain joins TRBV27 and TRBJ2-1; D is ambiguous. The V end was cut by 2 bases, the J end by 0 bases, with 8 bases between. In germline, CDR1 is MNHEY, CDR2 SMNVEV (reference sequence). CDR3 length: 15 residues. CDR3: CASSLIESSYNEQFF. The CDR3 coding sequence is TGTGCCAGCAGTTTAATAGAAAGCTCCTACAATGAGCAGTTCTTC.

This rearrangement joins TRBV19 to TRBJ2-2, with 7 bases lining up with TRBD2. J was trimmed by 0 bases and V by 9 bases; bases with no gene match: 7. Germline CDR1 and CDR2: LNHDA and SQIVND (reference sequence). The CDR3 totals 15 residues. CDR3 nucleotides: TGTGCCAGCTTTGGGGAGGGGACGAACACCGGGGAGCTGTTTTTT. It yields the protein CASFGEGTNTGELFF.